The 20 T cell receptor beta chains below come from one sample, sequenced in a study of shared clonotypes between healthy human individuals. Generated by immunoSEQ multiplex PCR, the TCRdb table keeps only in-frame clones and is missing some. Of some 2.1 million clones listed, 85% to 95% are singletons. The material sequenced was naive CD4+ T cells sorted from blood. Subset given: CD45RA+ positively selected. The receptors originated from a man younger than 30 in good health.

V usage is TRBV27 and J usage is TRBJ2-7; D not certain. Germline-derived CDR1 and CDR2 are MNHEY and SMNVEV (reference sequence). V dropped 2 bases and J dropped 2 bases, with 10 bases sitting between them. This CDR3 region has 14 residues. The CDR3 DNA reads TGTGCCAGCAGTTTAAACAGAGTGACCTACGAGCAGTACTTC. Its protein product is CASSLNRVTYEQYF.

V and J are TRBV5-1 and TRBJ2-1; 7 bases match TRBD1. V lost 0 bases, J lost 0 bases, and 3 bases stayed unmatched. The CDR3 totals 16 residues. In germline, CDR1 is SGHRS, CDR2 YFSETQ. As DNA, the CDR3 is TGCGCCAGCAGCTTGGGGGACAGTGGCTCCTACAATGAGCAGTTCTTC. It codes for CASSLGDSGSYNEQFF.

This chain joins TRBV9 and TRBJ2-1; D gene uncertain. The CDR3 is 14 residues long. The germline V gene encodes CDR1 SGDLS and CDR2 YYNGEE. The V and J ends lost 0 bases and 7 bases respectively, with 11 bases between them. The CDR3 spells CASSVGLILNEQFF. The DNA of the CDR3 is TGTGCCAGCAGCGTAGGCTTGATCCTGAATGAGCAGTTCTTC.

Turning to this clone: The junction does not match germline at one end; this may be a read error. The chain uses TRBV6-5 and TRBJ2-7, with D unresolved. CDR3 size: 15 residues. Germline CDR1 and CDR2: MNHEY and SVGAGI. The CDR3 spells CASSYGVSDTYERYF. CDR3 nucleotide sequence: TGTGCCAGCAGTTACGGTGTTTCTGACACCTACGAGCGGTACTTC.

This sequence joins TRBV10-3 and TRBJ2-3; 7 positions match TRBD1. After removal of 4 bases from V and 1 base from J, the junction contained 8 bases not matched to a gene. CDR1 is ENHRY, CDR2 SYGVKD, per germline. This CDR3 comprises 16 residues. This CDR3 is CAISAPAGTGTDTQYF. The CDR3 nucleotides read TGTGCCATCAGTGCCCCCGCCGGGACAGGCACAGATACGCAGTATTTT.

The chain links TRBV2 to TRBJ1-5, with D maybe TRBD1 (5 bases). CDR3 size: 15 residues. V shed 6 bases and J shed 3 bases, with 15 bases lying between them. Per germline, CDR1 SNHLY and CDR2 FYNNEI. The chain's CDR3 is CASRISGGNNQPQHF. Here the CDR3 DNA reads TGTGCCAGCAGGATATCCGGGGGTAACAATCAGCCCCAGCATTTT.

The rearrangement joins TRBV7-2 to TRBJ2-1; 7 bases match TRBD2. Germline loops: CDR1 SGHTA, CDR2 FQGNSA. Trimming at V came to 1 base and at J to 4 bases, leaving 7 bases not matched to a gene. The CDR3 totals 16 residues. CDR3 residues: CASSLVLGTIYNEQFF. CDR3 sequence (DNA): TGTGCCAGCAGCTTAGTCCTCGGGACTATATACAATGAGCAGTTCTTC.

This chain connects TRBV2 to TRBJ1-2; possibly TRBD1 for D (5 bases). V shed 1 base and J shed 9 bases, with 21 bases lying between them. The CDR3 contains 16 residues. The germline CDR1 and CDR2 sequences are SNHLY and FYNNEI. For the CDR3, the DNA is TGTGCCAGCAGTGAAGGGGTCGGGGGTTTGCTTTACAGCTACACCTTC. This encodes CASSEGVGGLLYSYTF. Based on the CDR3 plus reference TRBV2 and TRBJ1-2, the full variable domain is EPEVTQTPSHQVTQMGQEVILRCVPISNHLYFYWYRQILGQKVEFLVSFYNNEISEKSEIFDDQFSVERPDGSNFTLKIRSTKLEDSAMYFCASSEGVGGLLYSYTFGSGTRLTVV.

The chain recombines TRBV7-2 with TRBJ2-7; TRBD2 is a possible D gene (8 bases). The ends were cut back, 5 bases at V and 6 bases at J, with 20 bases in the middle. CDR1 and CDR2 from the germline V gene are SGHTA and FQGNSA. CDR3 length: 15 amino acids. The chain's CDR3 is CASSPSGLGGSEQYF. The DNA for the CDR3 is TGTGCCAGCAGCCCGTCGGGACTAGGGGGCTCCGAGCAGTACTTC.

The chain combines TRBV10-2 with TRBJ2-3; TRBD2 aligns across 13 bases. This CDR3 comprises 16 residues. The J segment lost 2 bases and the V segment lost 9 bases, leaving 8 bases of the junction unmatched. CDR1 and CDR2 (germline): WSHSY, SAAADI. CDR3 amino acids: CASRQGLAGTTDTQYF. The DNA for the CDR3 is TGCGCCAGTCGACAGGGACTAGCGGGAACCACAGATACGCAGTATTTT.

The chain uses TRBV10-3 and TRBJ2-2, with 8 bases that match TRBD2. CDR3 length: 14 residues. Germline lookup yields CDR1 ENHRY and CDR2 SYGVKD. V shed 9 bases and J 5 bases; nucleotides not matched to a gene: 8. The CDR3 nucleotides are TGTGCCATTAAGCGGGAGCTAAAAACCGGGGAGCTGTTTTTT. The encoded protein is CAIKRELKTGELFF.

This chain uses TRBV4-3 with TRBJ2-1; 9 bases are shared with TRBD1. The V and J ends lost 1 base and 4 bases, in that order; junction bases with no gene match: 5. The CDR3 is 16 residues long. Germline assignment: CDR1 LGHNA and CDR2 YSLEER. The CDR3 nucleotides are TGCGCCAGCAGCCAAGTTATCGGACAGGGGTACAATGAGCAGTTCTTC. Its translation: CASSQVIGQGYNEQFF.

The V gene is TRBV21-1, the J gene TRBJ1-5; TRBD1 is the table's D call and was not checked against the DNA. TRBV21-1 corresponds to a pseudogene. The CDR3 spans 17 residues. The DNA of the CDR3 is TGTGCCAGCAGCCCCCACCCGGCAGGGGACATCGATCAGCCCCAGCATTTT. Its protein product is CASSPHPAGDIDQPQHF.

CDR3 sequence: CASSSVSGTGNSPLHF. The CDR3, as DNA: TGTGCCAGCAGCTCCGTGTCCGGGACCGGCAATTCACCCCTCCACTTT. The V call is TRBV5-4, the J call TRBJ1-6, with a weak D call TRBD1 (5 bases). The CDR3 is 16 amino acids. V lost 3 bases and J lost 7, with 17 bases in between. Germline V gives CDR1 SGHNT, CDR2 YYREEE (reference sequence).

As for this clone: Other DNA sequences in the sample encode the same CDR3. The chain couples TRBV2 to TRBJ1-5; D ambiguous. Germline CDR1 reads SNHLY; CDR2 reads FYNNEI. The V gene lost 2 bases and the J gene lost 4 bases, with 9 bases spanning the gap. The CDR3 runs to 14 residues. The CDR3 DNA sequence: TGTGCCAGCAGTGAAAGACTGGATAATCAGCCCCAGCATTTT. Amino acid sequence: CASSERLDNQPQHF.

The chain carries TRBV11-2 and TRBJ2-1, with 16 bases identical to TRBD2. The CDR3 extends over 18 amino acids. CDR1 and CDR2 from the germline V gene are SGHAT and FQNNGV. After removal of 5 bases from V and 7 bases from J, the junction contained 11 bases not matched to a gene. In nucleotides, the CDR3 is TGTGCCAGCAGCCCCGGTACCGGGACTAGCGGGAGGGCAAATGAGCAGTTCTTC. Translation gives CASSPGTGTSGRANEQFF.

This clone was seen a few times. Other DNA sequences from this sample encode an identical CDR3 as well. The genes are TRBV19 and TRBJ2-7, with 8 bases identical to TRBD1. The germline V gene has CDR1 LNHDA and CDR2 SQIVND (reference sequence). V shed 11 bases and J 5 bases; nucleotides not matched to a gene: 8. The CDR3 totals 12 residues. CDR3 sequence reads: CASSTGGHEQYF. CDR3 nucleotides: TGTGCCTCCAGCACAGGGGGGCACGAGCAGTACTTC.

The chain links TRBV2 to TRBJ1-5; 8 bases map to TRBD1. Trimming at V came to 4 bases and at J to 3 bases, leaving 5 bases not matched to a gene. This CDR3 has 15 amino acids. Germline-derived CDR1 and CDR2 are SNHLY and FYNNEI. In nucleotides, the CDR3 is TGTGCCAGCAGTGGGACAGGGACGCCCAATCAGCCCCAGCATTTT. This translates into CASSGTGTPNQPQHF.

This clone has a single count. CDR3 sequence: CASSRYRENTGELFF. The DNA for the CDR3 is TGCGCCAGCAGCAGATACCGGGAGAACACCGGGGAGCTGTTTTTT. The gene calls are TRBV5-1 and TRBJ2-2; a weak D match, TRBD2 (5 bases). The length of the CDR3 is 15 residues. CDR1 and CDR2 (germline): SGHRS, YFSETQ. Trimming took off 4 bases at V and 1 base at J, with 11 bases between the two ends.

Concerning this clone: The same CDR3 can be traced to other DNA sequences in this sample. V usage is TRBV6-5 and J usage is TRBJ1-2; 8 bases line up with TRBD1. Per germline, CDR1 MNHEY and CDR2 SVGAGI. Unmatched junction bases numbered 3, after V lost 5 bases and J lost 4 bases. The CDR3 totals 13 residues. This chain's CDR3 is CASSLTGGYGYTF. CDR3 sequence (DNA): TGTGCCAGCAGTCTTACAGGGGGCTATGGCTACACCTTC.